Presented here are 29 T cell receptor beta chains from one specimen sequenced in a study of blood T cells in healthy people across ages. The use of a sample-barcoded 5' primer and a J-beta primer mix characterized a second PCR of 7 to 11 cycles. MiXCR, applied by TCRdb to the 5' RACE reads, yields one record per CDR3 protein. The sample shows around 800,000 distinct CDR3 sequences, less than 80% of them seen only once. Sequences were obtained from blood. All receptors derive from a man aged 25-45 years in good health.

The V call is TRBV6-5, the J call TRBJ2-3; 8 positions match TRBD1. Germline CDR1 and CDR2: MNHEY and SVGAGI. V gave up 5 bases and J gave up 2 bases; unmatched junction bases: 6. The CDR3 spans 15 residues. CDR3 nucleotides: TGTGCCAGCAGTAACCCGGACAGGGTCACAGATACGCAGTATTTT. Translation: CASSNPDRVTDTQYF.

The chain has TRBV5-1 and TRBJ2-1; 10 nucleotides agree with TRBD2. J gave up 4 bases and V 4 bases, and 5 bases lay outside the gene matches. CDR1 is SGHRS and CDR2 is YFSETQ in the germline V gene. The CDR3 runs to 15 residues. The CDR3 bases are TGCGCCAGCAGCCCCATTAGCGGGGGGTACAATGAGCAGTTCTTC. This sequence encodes CASSPISGGYNEQFF.

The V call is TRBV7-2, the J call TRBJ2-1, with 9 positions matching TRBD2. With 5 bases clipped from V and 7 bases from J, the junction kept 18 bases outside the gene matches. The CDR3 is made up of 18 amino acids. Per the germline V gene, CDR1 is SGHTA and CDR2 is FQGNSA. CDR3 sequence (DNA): TGTGCCAGCAGCCCCACCCCGAGGCGAGCGGGGGGTATGAATGAGCAGTTCTTC. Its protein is CASSPTPRRAGGMNEQFF.

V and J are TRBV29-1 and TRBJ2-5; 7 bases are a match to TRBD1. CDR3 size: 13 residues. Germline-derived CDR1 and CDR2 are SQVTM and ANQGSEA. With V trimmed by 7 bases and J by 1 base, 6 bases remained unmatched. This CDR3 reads CSAPRQGQETQYF. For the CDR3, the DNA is TGCAGCGCCCCCCGACAGGGCCAAGAGACCCAGTACTTC.

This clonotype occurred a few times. The DNA for the CDR3 is TGTGCCAGCAGTGATCGACCTCTACGGGCCCAGTACTTC. This encodes CASSDRPLRAQYF. This sequence joins TRBV2 and TRBJ2-5; D not certain. CDR1 and CDR2 (germline): SNHLY, FYNNEI. Trimming stripped 3 bases from V and 9 bases from J, with 14 bases between. The CDR3 runs 13 residues.

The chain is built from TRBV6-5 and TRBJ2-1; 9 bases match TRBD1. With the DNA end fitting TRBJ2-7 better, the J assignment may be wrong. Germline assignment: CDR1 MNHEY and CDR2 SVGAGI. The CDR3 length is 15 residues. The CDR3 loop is CASSYARTGDYEQYF. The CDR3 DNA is TGTGCCAGCAGTTACGCGAGGACAGGGGACTACGAGCAGTACTTC.

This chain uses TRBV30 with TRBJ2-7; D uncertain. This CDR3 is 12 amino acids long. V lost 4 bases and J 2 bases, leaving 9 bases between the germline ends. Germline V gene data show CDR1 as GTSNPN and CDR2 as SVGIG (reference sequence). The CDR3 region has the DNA TGTGCCTGGAACAGTGAAACCTACGAGCAGTACTTC. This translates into CAWNSETYEQYF. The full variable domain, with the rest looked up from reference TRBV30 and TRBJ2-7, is SQTIHQWPATLVQPVGSPLSLECTVEGTSNPNLYWYRQAAGRGLQLLFYSVGIGQISSEVPQNLSASRPQDRQFILSSKKLLLSDSGFYLCAWNSETYEQYFGPGTRLTVT.

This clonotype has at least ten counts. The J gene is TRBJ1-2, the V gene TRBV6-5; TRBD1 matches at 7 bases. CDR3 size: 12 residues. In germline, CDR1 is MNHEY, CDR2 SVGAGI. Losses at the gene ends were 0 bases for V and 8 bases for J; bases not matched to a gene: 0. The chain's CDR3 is CASSYSGGGYTF. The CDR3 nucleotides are TGTGCCAGCAGTTACTCAGGGGGCGGCTACACCTTC.

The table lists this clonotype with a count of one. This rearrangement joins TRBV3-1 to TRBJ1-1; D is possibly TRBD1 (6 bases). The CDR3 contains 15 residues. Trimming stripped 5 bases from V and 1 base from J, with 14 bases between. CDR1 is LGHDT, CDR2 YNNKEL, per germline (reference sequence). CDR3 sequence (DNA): TGTGCCAGCAGCGTCAATTTACAGGGGAACACTGAAGCTTTCTTT. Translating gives CASSVNLQGNTEAFF.

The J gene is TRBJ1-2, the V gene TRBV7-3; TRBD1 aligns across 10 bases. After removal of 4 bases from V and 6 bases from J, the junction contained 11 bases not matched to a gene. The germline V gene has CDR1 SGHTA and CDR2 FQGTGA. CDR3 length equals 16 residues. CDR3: CASSSQGGQGGDGYTF. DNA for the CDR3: TGTGCCAGCAGCTCACAGGGAGGACAGGGGGGTGATGGCTACACCTTC.

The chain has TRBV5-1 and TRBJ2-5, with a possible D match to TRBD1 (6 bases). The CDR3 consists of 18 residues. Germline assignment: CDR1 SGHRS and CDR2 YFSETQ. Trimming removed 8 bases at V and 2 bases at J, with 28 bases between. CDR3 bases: TGCGCCAGTCAAATCGGGGCAGGGGCCTACCCCTCTCAAGAGACCCAGTACTTC. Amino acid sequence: CASQIGAGAYPSQETQYF.

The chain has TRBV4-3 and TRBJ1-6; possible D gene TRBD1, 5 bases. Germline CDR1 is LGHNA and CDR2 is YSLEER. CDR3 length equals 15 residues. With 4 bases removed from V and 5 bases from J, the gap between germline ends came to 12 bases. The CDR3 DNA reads TGCGCCAGCAGCCCCGAGGGGACCGATAATTCACCCCTCCACTTT. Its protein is CASSPEGTDNSPLHF.

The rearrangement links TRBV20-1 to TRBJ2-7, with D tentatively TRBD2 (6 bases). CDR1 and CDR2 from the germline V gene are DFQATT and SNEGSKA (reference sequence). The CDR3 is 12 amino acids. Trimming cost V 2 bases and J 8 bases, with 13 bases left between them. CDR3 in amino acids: CSARLAILQQYF. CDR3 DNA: TGCAGTGCTAGACTAGCGATACTACAGCAGTACTTC.

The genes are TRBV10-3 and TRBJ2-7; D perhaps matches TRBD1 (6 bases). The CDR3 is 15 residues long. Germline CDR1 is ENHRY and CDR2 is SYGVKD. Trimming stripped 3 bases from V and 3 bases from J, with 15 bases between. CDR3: CAISDGSGQSYEQYF. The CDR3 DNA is TGTGCCATCAGTGATGGTTCGGGACAAAGCTACGAGCAGTACTTC.

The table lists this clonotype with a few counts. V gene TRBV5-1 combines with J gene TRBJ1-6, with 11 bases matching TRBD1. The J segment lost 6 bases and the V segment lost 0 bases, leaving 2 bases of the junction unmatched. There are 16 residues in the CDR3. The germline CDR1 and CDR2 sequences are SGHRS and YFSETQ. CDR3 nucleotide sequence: TGCGCCAGCAGCTTGGCCGGGACAGGGGGTAATTCACCCCTCCACTTT. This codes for CASSLAGTGGNSPLHF.

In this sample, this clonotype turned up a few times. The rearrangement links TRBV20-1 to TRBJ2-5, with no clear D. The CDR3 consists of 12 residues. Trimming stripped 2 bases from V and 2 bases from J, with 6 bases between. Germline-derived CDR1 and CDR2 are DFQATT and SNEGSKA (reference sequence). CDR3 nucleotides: TGCAGTGCTAGACCCCTGCAAGAGACCCAGTACTTC. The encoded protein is CSARPLQETQYF.

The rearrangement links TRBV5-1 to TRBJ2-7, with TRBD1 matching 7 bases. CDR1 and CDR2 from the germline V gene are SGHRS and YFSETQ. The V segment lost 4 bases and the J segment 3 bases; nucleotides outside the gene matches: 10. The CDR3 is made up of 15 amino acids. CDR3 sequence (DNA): TGCGCCAGCAGCCCGCGACAGGGCGTTGGCTACGAGCAGTACTTC. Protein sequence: CASSPRQGVGYEQYF.

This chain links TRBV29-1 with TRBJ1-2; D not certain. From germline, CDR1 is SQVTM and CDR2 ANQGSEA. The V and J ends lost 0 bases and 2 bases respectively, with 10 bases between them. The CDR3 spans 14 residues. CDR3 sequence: CSVEDPSWNYGYTF. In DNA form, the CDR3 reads TGCAGCGTTGAAGATCCATCGTGGAACTATGGCTACACCTTC.

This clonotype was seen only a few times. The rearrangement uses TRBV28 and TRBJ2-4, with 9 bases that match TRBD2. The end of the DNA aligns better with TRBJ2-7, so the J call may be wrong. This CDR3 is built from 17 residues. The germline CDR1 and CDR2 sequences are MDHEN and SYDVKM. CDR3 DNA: TGTGCCAGCAGTCCTATCGATATTAGCGGGGGCGCGTACGAGCAGTACTTC. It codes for CASSPIDISGGAYEQYF.

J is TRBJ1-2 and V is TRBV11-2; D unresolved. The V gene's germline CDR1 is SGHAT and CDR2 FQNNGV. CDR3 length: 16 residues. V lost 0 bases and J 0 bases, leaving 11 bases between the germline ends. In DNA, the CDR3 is TGTGCCAGCAGCTTAGAACTTGGCGCAGCTAACTATGGCTACACCTTC. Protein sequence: CASSLELGAANYGYTF.

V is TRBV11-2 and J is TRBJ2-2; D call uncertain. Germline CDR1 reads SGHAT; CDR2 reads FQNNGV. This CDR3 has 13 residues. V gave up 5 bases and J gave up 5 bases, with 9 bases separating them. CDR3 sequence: CASSPARTGELFF. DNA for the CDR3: TGTGCCAGCAGCCCTGCTAGAACCGGGGAGCTGTTTTTT.

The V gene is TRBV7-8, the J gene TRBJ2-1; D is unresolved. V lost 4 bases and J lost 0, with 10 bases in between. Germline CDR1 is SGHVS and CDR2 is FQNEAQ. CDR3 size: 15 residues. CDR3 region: CASSSSGNSYNEQFF. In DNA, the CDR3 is TGTGCCAGCAGCTCGTCAGGTAACTCCTACAATGAGCAGTTCTTC.

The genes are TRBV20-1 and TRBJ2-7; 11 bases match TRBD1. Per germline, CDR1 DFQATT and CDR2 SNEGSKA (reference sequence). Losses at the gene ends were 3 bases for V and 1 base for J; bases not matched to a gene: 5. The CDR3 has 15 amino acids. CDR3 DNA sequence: TGCAGTGCTAGGAGCGGGACAGGGGGGTCCTACGAGCAGTACTTC. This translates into CSARSGTGGSYEQYF.

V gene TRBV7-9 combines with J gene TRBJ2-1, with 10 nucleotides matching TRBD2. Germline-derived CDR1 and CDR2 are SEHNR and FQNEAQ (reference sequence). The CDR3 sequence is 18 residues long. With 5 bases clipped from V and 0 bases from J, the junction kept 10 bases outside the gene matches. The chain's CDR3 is CASSAIAGGRSSYNEQFF. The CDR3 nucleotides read TGTGCCAGCAGCGCAATAGCGGGGGGCCGGAGCTCCTACAATGAGCAGTTCTTC.

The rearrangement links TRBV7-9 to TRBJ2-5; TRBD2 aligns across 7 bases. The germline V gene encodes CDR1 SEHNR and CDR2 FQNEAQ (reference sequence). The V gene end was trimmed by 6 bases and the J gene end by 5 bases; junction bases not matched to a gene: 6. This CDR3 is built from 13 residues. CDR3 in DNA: TGTGCCAGCAGACGCGGGGGAGGGGAGACCCAGTACTTC. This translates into CASRRGGGETQYF. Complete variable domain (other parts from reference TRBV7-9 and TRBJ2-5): DTGVSQNPRHKITKRGQNVTFRCDPISEHNRLYWYRQTLGQGPEFLTYFQNEAQLEKSRLLSDRFSAERPKGSFSTLEIQRTEQGDSAMYLCASRRGGGETQYFGPGTRLLVL.

This chain's CDR3 is CASSMWSTEAFF. The CDR3, as DNA: TGTGCCAGCAGCATGTGGAGCACTGAAGCTTTCTTT. V is TRBV7-2 and J is TRBJ1-1; the D is unclear. The V and J ends lost 5 bases and 4 bases respectively, with 8 bases between them. Per germline, CDR1 SGHTA and CDR2 FQGNSA. CDR3 length: 12 amino acids.

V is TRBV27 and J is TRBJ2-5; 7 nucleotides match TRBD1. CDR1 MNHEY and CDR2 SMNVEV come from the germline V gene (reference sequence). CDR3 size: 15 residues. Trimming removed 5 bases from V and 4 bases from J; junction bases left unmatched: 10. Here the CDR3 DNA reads TGTGCCAGCAGTAAGGGACAGCTTTCATCAGAGACCCAGTACTTC. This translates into CASSKGQLSSETQYF.

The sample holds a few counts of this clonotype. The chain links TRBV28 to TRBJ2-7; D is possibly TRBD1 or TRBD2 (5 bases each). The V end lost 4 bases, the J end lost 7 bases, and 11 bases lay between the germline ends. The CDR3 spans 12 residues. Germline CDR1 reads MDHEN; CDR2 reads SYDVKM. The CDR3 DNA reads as TGTGCCAGCAGTTCTGGGGGTAGTGAGCAGTACTTC. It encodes CASSSGGSEQYF.

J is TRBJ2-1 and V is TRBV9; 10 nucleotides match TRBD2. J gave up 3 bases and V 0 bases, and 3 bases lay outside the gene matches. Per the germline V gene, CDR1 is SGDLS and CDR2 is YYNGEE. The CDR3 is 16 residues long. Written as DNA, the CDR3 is TGTGCCAGCAGCGTAGCCCTAGCGGGGGTCTACAATGAGCAGTTCTTC. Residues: CASSVALAGVYNEQFF. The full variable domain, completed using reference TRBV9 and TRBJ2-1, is DSGVTQTPKHLITATGQRVTLRCSPRSGDLSVYWYQQSLDQGLQFLIQYYNGEERAKGNILERFSAQQFPDLHSELNLSSLELGDSALYFCASSVALAGVYNEQFFGPGTRLTVL.